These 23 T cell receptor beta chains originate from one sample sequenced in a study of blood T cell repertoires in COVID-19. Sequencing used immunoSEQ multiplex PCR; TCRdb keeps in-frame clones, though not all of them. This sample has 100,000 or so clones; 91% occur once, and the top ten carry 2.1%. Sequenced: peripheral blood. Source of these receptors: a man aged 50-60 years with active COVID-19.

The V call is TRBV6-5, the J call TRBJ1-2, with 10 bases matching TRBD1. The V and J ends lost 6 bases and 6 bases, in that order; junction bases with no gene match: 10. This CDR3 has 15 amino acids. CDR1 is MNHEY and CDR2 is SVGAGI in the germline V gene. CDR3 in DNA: TGTGCCAGCAGAAAGACAGGGGGCAATAGCGATGGCTACACCTTC. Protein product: CASRKTGGNSDGYTF.

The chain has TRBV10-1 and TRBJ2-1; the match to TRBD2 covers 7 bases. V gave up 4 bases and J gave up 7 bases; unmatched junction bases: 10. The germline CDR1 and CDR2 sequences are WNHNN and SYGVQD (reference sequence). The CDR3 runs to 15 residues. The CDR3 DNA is TGCGCCAGCAGTGTAGGTGGGACTAAGGGAAATGAGCAGTTCTTC. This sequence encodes CASSVGGTKGNEQFF.

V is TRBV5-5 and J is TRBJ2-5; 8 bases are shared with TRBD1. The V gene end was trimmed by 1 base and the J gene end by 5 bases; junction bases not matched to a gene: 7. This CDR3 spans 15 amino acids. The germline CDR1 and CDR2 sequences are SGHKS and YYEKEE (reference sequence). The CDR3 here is CASSLMSGTGETQYF. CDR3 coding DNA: TGTGCCAGCAGCTTGATGTCCGGGACAGGCGAGACCCAGTACTTC.

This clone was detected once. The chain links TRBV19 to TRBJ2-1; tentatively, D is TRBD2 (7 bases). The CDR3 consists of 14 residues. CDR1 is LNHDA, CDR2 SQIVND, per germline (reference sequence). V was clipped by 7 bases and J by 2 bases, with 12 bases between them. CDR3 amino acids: CASNRGGTYNEQFF. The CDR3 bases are TGTGCCAGTAATAGGGGGGGCACCTACAATGAGCAGTTCTTC. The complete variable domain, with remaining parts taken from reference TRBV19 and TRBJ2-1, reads DGGITQSPKYLFRKEGQNVTLSCEQNLNHDAMYWYRQDPGQGLRLIYYSQIVNDFQKGDIAEGYSVSREKKESFPLTVTSAQKNPTAFYLCASNRGGTYNEQFFGPGTRLTVL.

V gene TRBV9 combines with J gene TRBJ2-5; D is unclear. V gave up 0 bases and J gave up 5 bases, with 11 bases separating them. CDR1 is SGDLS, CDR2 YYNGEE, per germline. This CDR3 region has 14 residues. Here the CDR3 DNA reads TGTGCCAGCAGCGTAGACCCCGGAGTGGAGACCCAGTACTTC. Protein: CASSVDPGVETQYF.

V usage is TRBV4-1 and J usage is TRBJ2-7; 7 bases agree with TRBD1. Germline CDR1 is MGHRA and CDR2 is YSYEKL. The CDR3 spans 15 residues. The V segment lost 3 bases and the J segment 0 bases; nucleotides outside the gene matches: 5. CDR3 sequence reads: CASSHPTGTSYEQYF. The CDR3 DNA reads TGCGCCAGCAGCCATCCGACAGGGACCTCCTACGAGCAGTACTTC.

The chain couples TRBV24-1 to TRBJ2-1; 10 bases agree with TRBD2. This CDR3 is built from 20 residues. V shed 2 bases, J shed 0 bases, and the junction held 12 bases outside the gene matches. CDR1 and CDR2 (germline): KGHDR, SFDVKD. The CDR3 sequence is CATSDSLGSGRRGSYNEQFF. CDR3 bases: TGTGCCACCAGTGATTCCTTGGGTAGCGGGAGGCGGGGCTCCTACAATGAGCAGTTCTTC.

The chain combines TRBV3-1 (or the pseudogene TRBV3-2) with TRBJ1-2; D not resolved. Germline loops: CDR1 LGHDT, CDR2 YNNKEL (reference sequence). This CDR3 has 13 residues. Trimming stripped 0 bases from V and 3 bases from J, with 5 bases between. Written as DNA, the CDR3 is TGTGCCAGCAGCCAAGAACGCGACTATGGCTACACCTTC. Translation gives CASSQERDYGYTF.

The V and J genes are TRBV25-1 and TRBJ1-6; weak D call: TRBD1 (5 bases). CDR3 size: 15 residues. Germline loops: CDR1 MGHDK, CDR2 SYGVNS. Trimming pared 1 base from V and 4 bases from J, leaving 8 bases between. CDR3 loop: CASSESTAYNSPLHF. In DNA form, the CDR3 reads TGTGCCAGCAGTGAATCGACAGCATATAATTCACCCCTCCACTTT.

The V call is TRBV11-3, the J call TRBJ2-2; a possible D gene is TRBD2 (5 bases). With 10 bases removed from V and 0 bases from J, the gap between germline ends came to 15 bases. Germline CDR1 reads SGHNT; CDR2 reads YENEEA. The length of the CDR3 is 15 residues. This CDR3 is CATRLRGTNTGELFF. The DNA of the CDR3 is TGTGCCACCCGTCTACGGGGAACGAACACCGGGGAGCTGTTTTTT. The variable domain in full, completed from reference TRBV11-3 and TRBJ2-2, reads EAGVVQSPRYKIIEKKQPVAFWCNPISGHNTLYWYLQNLGQGPELLIRYENEEAVDDSQLPKDRFSAERLKGVDSTLKIQPAELGDSAVYLCATRLRGTNTGELFFGEGSRLTVL.

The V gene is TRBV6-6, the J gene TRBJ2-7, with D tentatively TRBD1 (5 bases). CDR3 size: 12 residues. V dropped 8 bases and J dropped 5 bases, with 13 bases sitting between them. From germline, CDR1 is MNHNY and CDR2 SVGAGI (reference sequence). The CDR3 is CASGAAANEQYF. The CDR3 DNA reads TGTGCCAGCGGGGCAGCCGCCAACGAGCAGTACTTC.

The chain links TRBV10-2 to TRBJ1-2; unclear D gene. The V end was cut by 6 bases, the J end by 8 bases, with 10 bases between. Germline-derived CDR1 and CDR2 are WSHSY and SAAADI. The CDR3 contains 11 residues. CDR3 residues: CASRRSEGYTF. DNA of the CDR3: TGCGCCAGCAGGAGGTCGGAAGGCTACACCTTC.

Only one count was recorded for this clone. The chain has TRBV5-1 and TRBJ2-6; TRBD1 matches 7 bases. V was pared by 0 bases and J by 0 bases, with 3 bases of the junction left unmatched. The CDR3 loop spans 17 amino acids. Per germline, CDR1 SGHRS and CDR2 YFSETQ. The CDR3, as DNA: TGCGCCAGCAGCTTGGCCCCAGGGGGCTCTGGGGCCAACGTCCTGACTTTC. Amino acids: CASSLAPGGSGANVLTF.

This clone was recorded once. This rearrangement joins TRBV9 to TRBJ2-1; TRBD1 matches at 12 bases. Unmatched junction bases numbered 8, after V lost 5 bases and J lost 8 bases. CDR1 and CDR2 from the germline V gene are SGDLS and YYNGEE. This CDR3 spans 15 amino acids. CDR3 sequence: CASSTGTGGRYEQFF. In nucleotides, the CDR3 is TGTGCCAGCAGTACCGGGACAGGGGGCAGGTATGAGCAGTTCTTC.

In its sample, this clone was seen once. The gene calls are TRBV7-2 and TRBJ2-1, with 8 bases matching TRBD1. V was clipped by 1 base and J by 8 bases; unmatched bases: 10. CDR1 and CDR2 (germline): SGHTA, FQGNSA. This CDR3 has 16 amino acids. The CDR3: CASSLGRTGWIDEQFF. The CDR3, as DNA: TGTGCCAGCAGCTTAGGGCGGACAGGGTGGATCGATGAGCAGTTCTTC.

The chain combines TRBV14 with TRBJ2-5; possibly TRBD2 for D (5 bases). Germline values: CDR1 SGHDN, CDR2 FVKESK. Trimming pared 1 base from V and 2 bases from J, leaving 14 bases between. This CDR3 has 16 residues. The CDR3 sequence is CASSQGNRAAQETQYF. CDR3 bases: TGTGCCAGCAGCCAAGGAAATAGAGCGGCGCAAGAGACCCAGTACTTC.

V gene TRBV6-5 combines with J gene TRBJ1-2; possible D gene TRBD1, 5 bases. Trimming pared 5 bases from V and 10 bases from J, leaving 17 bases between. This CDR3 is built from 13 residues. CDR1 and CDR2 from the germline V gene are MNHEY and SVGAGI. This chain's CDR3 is CASSTAGRTNYTF. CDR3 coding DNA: TGTGCCAGCAGTACGGCGGGACGGACAAACTACACCTTC.

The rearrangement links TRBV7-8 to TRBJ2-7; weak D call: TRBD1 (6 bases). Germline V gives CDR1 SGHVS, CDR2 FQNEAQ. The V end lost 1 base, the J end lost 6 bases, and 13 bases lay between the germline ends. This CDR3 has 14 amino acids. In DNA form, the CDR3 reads TGTGCCAGCAGCTTAGACAGGGTGGTACTCGAGCAGTACTTC. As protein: CASSLDRVVLEQYF.

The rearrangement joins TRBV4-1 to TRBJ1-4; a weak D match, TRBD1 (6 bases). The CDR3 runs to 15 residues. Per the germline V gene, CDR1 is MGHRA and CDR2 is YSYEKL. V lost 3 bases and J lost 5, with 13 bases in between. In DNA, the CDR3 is TGCGCCAGCAGCCAGGAACAGGGTCCCAATGAAAAACTGTTTTTT. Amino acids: CASSQEQGPNEKLFF.

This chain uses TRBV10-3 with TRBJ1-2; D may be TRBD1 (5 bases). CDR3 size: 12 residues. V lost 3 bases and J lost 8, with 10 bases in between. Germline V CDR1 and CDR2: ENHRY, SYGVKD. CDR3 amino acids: CAISDWGVGYTF. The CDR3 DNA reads TGTGCCATCAGTGACTGGGGGGTCGGCTACACCTTC.

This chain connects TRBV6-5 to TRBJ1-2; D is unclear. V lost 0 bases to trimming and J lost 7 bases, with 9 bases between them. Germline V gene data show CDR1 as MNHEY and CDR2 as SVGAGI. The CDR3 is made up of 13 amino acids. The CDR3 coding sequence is TGTGCCAGCAGTTACTCGGCAACGGGTGGCTACACCTTC. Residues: CASSYSATGGYTF.

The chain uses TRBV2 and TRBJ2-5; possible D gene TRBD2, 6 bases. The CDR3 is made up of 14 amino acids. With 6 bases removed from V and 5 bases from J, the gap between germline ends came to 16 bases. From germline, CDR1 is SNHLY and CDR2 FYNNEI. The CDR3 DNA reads TGTGCCAGCAGGCCTCGACTAGTAGCGGAGACCCAGTACTTC. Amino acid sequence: CASRPRLVAETQYF.

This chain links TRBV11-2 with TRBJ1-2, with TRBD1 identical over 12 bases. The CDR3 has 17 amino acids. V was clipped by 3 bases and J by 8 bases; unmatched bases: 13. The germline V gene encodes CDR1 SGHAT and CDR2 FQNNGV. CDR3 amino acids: CASSFRDRGRRGRGYTF. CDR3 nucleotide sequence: TGTGCCAGCAGCTTCCGGGACAGGGGGCGCAGGGGGAGAGGCTACACCTTC.